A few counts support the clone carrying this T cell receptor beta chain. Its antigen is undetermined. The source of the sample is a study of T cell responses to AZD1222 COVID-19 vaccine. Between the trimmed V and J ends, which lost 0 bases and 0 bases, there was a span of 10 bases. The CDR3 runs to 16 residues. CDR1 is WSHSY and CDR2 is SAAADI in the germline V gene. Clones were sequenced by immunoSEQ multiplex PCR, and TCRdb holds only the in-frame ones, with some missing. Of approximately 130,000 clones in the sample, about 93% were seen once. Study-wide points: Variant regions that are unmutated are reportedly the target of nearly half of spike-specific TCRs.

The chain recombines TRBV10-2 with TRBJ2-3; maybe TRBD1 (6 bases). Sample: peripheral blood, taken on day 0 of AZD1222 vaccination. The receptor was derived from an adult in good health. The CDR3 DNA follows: TGCGCCAGCAGTGAGTCAGGACAGCGGAGCACAGATACGCAGTATTTT. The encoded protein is CASSESGQRSTDTQYF.